Described below is a single T cell receptor (beta chain) sequence and its context. Its target is not known. V lost 1 base and J lost 2, with 10 bases in between. CDR1 is LGHNA and CDR2 is YNFKEQ in the germline V gene. The CDR3 loop spans 15 amino acids. The method was immunoSEQ multiplex PCR; TCRdb's version includes in-frame clones alone and lacks a portion of them. This table has fewer than 150,000 clones, 88% appearing once. This record comes from a study of cytomegalovirus exposure and HLA in healthy donors. Study results and limitations: Associated with cytomegalovirus, according to the listing, were 150 to 200 TCR beta chains. Most TCR sequences were uncommon, yet certain public TCRs appeared in many donors.

This clonotype was sampled from a young woman in good health and CMV-seropositive. This chain links TRBV4-2 with TRBJ2-3, with D possibly matching TRBD1 (5 bases). Material: PBMCs. CDR3 bases: TGTGCCAGCAGCCAAGCAGGGCCCCACACAGATACGCAGTATTTT. It specifies CASSQAGPHTDTQYF.